A selection of T cell receptor beta chains follows, all from one sample in a study of immune characterization of retroperitoneal liposarcoma. Each CDR3 protein gets one entry after TCRdb re-called the PCR reads with MiXCR. The sample includes over 6,500 distinct CDR3 sequences, under 55% of them seen just once. Sequencing was done on a sample of tumor tissue. These receptors all come from a male donor with retroperitoneal liposarcoma. Both conserved end residues are part of each CDR3. Each record gives: J gene, D gene, CDR3 length, V gene, clone size, CDR3 protein, CDR3 DNA. D genes are given only for firm matches. Some rows have no size entry. The others give once, few or many, or a class for an expanded clone.

>TRBJ2-1|TRBD2|14|TRBV7-6|.
CASSPGLAGVEQFF
TGTGCTAGCAGCCCCGGACTAGCGGGAGTTGAGCAGTTCTTC
>TRBJ1-5|.|17|TRBV6-5|.
CASSRFVRAGSNQPQHF
TGTGCCAGCTCCCGGTTTGTTAGGGCTGGGAGCAATCAGCCCCAGCATTTT
>TRBJ1-1|.|15|TRBV7-1|.
CASSEGHLMNTEAFF
TGTGCCAGCAGCGAGGGACACCTCATGAACACTGAAGCTTTCTTT
>TRBJ2-7|TRBD1|14|TRBV6-8|.
CASSLTGGDYEQYF
TGTGCCAGCAGTTTGACAGGGGGCGACTACGAGCAGTACTTC
>TRBJ2-1|TRBD2|14|TRBV7-2|.
CASSFQAGGYEQFF
TGTGCCAGCAGCTTCCAAGCGGGAGGCTACGAGCAGTTCTTC
>TRBJ2-2|.|14|TRBV6-1|.
CASSEAGGDRELFF
TGTGCCAGCAGTGAAGCGGGAGGGGACAGGGAGCTGTTTTTT
>TRBJ2-1|TRBD2|18|TRBV27|.
CASSLGTSGRTSYNEQFF
TGTGCCAGCAGTCTTGGGACTAGCGGGAGGACCTCCTACAATGAGCAGTTCTTC
>TRBJ2-7|.|13|TRBV6-1|.
CASRGGPYNEQYF
TGTGCCAGCAGAGGGGGTCCCTACAATGAGCAGTACTTC
>TRBJ2-1|.|15|TRBV24-1|once
CATSDFAGVGNEQFF
TGTGCCACCAGTGATTTTGCCGGGGTAGGAAATGAGCAGTTCTTC
>TRBJ2-1|TRBD2|14|TRBV27|few
CASSLTSGSYEQFF
TGTGCCAGCAGCCTGACTAGCGGGAGTTACGAGCAGTTCTTC
>TRBJ1-1|TRBD1|14|TRBV7-8|.
CASSFGRGLTEAFF
TGTGCCAGCAGCTTTGGCAGGGGGCTAACTGAAGCTTTCTTT
>TRBJ2-5|TRBD2|13|TRBV6-4|.
CASSGIAGEEQYF
TGTGCCAGCAGTGGGATAGCGGGAGAAGAGCAGTACTTC
>TRBJ1-1|.|14|TRBV6-1|.
CASRKMGGKTEAFF
TGTGCCAGCAGAAAAATGGGAGGGAAGACTGAAGCTTTCTTT
>TRBJ2-5|.|13|TRBV27|.
CASRQGGQETQYF
TGTGCCAGCAGGCAGGGTGGCCAAGAGACCCAGTACTTC
>TRBJ2-7|.|12|TRBV12-3/TRBV12-4|.
CASRGGSYEQYF
TGTGCCAGCAGAGGAGGGAGCTACGAGCAGTACTTC
>TRBJ2-7|TRBD1|13|TRBV12-3/TRBV12-4|.
CASSSPDRGEQYF
TGTGCCAGCAGTTCTCCTGACAGGGGCGAGCAGTACTTC
>TRBJ2-7|TRBD2|15|TRBV6-1|medium-sized
CASRTGAGGTYEQYF
TGTGCCAGCAGGACCGGGGCGGGGGGGACCTACGAGCAGTACTTC
>TRBJ2-1|.|15|TRBV27|few
CASSLSLPSVSEQFF
TGTGCCAGCAGTTTATCCCTCCCTAGCGTTAGTGAGCAGTTCTTC
>TRBJ2-5|TRBD1|15|TRBV6-1|.
CASSSYDRGGETQYF
TGTGCCAGCAGTTCCTACGACAGGGGTGGGGAGACCCAGTACTTC
>TRBJ2-1|.|11|TRBV10-3|.
CAISESRVTVF
TGTGCCATCAGTGAGTCCCGGGTTACGGTCTTC